Reported below is one TCR beta chain. The target of this receptor is not known. Within one base of it there is no much larger clone, and no base qualities were kept. The V end gives up 5 bases and the J end 0 bases, leaving 10 bases in the junction not matched to a gene. The CDR3, cysteine through phenylalanine, is 17 amino acids long. The read is trimmed to its CDR3 DNA, 51 bases read in frame from base 1. CDR1 and CDR2 are drawn from the germline V gene: SGHAT, FQNNGV. This sample is drawn from a study of ipilimumab plus nivolumab after autologous stem cell transplantation (dated by TCRdb to the early 2020s). With respect to the entire study: Trial patients received a median of about five ipilimumab doses and about 8 nivolumab doses. The myeloma cohort included high-risk transplant-naive patients and patients relapsing within 3 years of a first autologous transplant. Patients undergoing autologous transplant for high-risk diffuse large B cell lymphoma, mature T cell lymphoma, or multiple myeloma were enrolled in the trial. The intent-to-treat population of the trial consisted of 30 to 35 patients.

Checkpoint therapy was initiated 14 to 28 days after autologous transplant, and ipilimumab was administered at 1 mg/kg intravenously on day 1 of selected weeks. Patients received nivolumab at 3 mg/kg intravenously on day 1 of weeks 1, 4, 7, 10, and every two weeks through week 26. This was a Phase Ib clinical trial that tested ipilimumab plus nivolumab, given as combined checkpoint inhibition, for consolidation following autologous stem cell transplantation. Beyond this particular receptor, the publication reports: Combined checkpoint inhibition appeared tolerable as post-transplant consolidation, according to the authors' conclusion. The authors stated that profiles of the T cell receptor repertoire, regulatory T cell phenotype and gut microbiota provided a biologic rationale for studying this approach further.

The library was produced with the immunoSEQ multiplex PCR assay. In TCRdb, the immuneACCESS table is reduced to in-frame sequences with V and J assigned. These tables do not hold every clone; where another copy was compared, an unresolved V gene accounts for under half, and the others remain unexplained. For this sample there are about 43,000 clones; approximately 91% appear just once. The top ten constitute 0.7% to 0.95% of the sample. This specimen consisted of PBMCs, obtained in a trial of ipilimumab plus nivolumab as post-transplant consolidation. This sequence was found in a male donor with multiple myeloma. The V gene is TRBV11-2 and the J gene is TRBJ2-1, with 7 bases aligning to TRBD2. The CDR3 protein sequence reads: CASSRLGGLSSYNEQFF. In nucleotide form, the sequence is TGTGCCAGCAGCAGACTGGGGGGGTTGAGCTCCTACAATGAGCAGTTCTTC.